Reported below is one T cell receptor beta chain. The sample originates from a study of radiotherapy plus CTLA-4 blockade in lung cancer. Sequenced by immunoSEQ multiplex PCR; TCRdb stores in-frame clones only, minus some. This repertoire shows roughly 50,000 clones, roughly 76% found once; its top ten account for around 10%. The source was peripheral blood, collected from a patient treated with radiotherapy plus ipilimumab. The sequence was obtained from a human donor with non-small cell lung cancer who had stable disease on radiotherapy plus ipilimumab.

As DNA, the CDR3 is TGCGCCAGCAGCCAATCCCCCCCGACAGGGAACACCGGGGAGCTGTTTTTT. This gives the protein CASSQSPPTGNTGELFF. V gene TRBV4-3 combines with J gene TRBJ2-2, with a weak D call TRBD1 (6 bases). The V gene lost 2 bases and the J gene lost 1 base, with 14 bases spanning the gap. The CDR3 has 17 amino acids. Germline values: CDR1 LGHNA, CDR2 YSLEER.